This T cell receptor beta chain was recovered during a study of shared clonotypes between healthy human individuals. The germline V gene has CDR1 SGHAT and CDR2 FQNNGV. The CDR3 is made up of 13 amino acids. The V and J ends lost 6 bases and 1 base respectively, with 10 bases between them. Researchers ran the assay at a deep level. The authors' processing: Filtering differed since immunoSEQ provided only junctions, with no quality scores. The data were produced by immunoSEQ multiplex PCR, yet TCRdb's version contains in-frame clones alone and is incomplete. The DNA gave D and trimming, while V, J and clone size come from that table. There are a few hundred thousand clones in the sample; around 76% occur only once, and 12% lies in the top ten.

Specimen: PBMCs. The receptor's source is a woman between 40 and 50 years old in good health. Some clones in this sample may be carry-over from other donors' samples. The chain employs TRBV11-2 and TRBJ2-7; TRBD1 or TRBD2 may be the D gene (5 bases each). The CDR3 region has the DNA TGTGCCAGCAGGGGGACGGAATCCTACGAGCAGTACTTC. Protein product: CASRGTESYEQYF.